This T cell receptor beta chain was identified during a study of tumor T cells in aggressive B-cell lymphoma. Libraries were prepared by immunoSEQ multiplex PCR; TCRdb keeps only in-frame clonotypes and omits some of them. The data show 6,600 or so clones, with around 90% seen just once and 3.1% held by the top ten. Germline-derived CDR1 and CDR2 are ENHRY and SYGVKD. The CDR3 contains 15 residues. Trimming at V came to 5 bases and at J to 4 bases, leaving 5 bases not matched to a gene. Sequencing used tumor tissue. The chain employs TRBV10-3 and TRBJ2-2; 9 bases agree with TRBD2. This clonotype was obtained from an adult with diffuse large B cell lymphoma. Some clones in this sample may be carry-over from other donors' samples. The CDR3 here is CAISSGGTFTGELFF. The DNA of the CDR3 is TGTGCCATCAGTAGCGGGGGGACCTTCACCGGGGAGCTGTTTTTT.